This TCR beta chain was recorded in a study of T cells in pancreatic ductal adenocarcinoma. Broader study findings: No significant tumor-blood clonality difference; means were about 0.11 and 0.072.

Points on this clone: Its matching antigen is unknown.

Measured with immunoSEQ multiplex PCR; TCRdb has only the in-frame clones, and not every one. This sample has over 90,000 clones, with about 95% found just once. Selected pancreatic ductal adenocarcinoma patients had undergone surgery without neoadjuvant therapy. From germline, CDR1 is SGHTA and CDR2 FQGTGA. V lost 2 bases and J lost 3; bases outside the gene matches: 7. The CDR3 is made up of 15 amino acids. The chain has TRBV7-3 and TRBJ2-7; 7 bases match TRBD2. The sequence was collected from a human donor with pancreatic ductal adenocarcinoma. The sequenced sample was PBMCs. This CDR3 reads CASSLQAGVIYEQYF. CDR3 DNA sequence: TGTGCCAGCAGCTTACAGGCGGGAGTCATCTACGAGCAGTACTTC. Full variable domain (remainder filled in from reference TRBV7-3 and TRBJ2-7): GAGVSQTPSNKVTEKGKYVELRCDPISGHTALYWYRQSLGQGPEFLIYFQGTGAADDSGLPNDRFFAVRPEGSVSTLKIQRTERGDSAVYLCASSLQAGVIYEQYFGPGTRLTVT.